A single sample is the source of the 21 T cell receptor beta chains below, sequenced in a study of cytomegalovirus exposure and HLA in healthy donors. PCR involved 60 Vbeta and 13 Jbeta primers. The assay was immunoSEQ multiplex PCR, and TCRdb's table has in-frame clones only and misses some. This sample has 130,000 to 150,000 clones, with almost 80% found just once. Sequenced sample: PBMCs. Receptor source: a woman aged 40 to 50 in good health and CMV-seropositive.

V gene TRBV4-1 combines with J gene TRBJ2-2; perhaps TRBD2 as D (5 bases). CDR3 length: 15 residues. Germline CDR1 is MGHRA and CDR2 is YSYEKL. V was pared by 2 bases and J by 5 bases, with 12 bases between. The CDR3 DNA follows: TGCGCCAGCAGCCAATGGGTCCGGGGAACCGGGGAGCTGTTTTTT. As protein: CASSQWVRGTGELFF.

The chain carries TRBV21-1 and TRBJ1-1; the table's D call, TRBD1, has no DNA check behind it. TRBV21-1 is noted as a pseudogene. The CDR3 sequence is 17 residues long. The CDR3 reads CASSRCRGDRRNTEAFF. CDR3 nucleotide sequence: TGTGCCAGCAGCCGCTGCCGAGGGGACAGGAGGAACACTGAAGCTTTCTTT.

The V and J genes are TRBV7-9 and TRBJ1-6, with TRBD1 as a possible D gene (5 bases). V was clipped by 5 bases and J by 8 bases, with 16 bases between them. Germline V gene lookup returns CDR1 SEHNR and CDR2 FQNEAQ (reference sequence). CDR3 length: 15 residues. The CDR3 DNA reads TGTGCCAGCAGCCGTTCGTGGCAGGGTGATTCACCCCTCCACTTT. Translation gives CASSRSWQGDSPLHF.

This clone was picked up one time. The gene calls are TRBV28 and TRBJ1-5, with 7 nucleotides matching TRBD1. The length of the CDR3 is 13 residues. V dropped 2 bases and J dropped 10; count of bases not matched to a gene: 5. The germline V gene encodes CDR1 MDHEN and CDR2 SYDVKM. In nucleotides, the CDR3 is TGTGCCAGCAGTTTACAGGGGGTCGTACCCCAGCATTTT. As protein: CASSLQGVVPQHF.

This chain uses TRBV5-1 with TRBJ1-2; 8 bases map to TRBD1. CDR1 is SGHRS and CDR2 is YFSETQ in the germline V gene. V was pared by 0 bases and J by 3 bases, with 13 bases of the junction left unmatched. CDR3 length equals 18 residues. In nucleotides, the CDR3 is TGCGCCAGCAGCTTGGTACCCTCAACAGGGGGACAATACTATGGCTACACCTTC. Translated, it gives CASSLVPSTGGQYYGYTF. Using reference TRBV5-1 and TRBJ1-2 for the parts outside the CDR3, the full variable domain is KAGVTQTPRYLIKTRGQQVTLSCSPISGHRSVSWYQQTPGQGLQFLFEYFSETQRNKGNFPGRFSGRQFSNSRSEMNVSTLELGDSALYLCASSLVPSTGGQYYGYTFGSGTRLTVV.

This clone was seen only once. The genes are TRBV6-1 and TRBJ2-1, with a weak D call TRBD1 (6 bases). V was pared by 8 bases and J by 7 bases, with 18 bases between. CDR3 size: 14 residues. Germline CDR1 and CDR2: MNHNS and SASEGT. DNA for the CDR3: TGTGCCAGCCAACGTGAACAGGGATGGAATGAGCAGTTCTTC. Its protein is CASQREQGWNEQFF.

V usage is TRBV15 and J usage is TRBJ2-5, with 8 bases identical to TRBD2. Trimming removed 0 bases from V and 4 bases from J; junction bases left unmatched: 7. The CDR3 is 16 amino acids. Germline V lookup: CDR1 LNHNV, CDR2 YYDKDF (reference sequence). CDR3 residues: CATSRDQAGVLETQYF. The CDR3, as DNA: TGTGCCACCAGCAGAGATCAAGCGGGGGTTTTAGAGACCCAGTACTTC.

The V and J genes are TRBV28 and TRBJ1-3; D is undetermined. V lost 4 bases to trimming and J lost 0 bases, with 7 bases between them. Germline CDR1 reads MDHEN; CDR2 reads SYDVKM. The CDR3 is 14 amino acids. In DNA, the CDR3 is TGTGCCAGCAGTTCACTTAGCTCTGGAAACACCATATATTTT. It specifies CASSSLSSGNTIYF.

The CDR3 loop reads CASSVAGQGAFGEQFF. CDR3 DNA: TGTGCCAGCAGCGTAGCGGGACAGGGGGCTTTCGGTGAGCAGTTCTTC. This chain links TRBV9 with TRBJ2-1, with 12 bases matching TRBD1. From germline, CDR1 is SGDLS and CDR2 YYNGEE. The CDR3 runs 16 residues. Trimming removed 0 bases from V and 9 bases from J; junction bases left unmatched: 7.

The chain combines TRBV5-1 with TRBJ1-1; D is perhaps TRBD1 (5 bases). Germline loops: CDR1 SGHRS, CDR2 YFSETQ. The CDR3 is 16 residues long. V gave up 0 bases and J gave up 0 bases, with 12 bases separating them. Written as DNA, the CDR3 is TGCGCCAGCAGCTTGGAGCTGACAGCCATGAACACTGAAGCTTTCTTT. Its translation: CASSLELTAMNTEAFF.

The genes are TRBV12-2 and TRBJ1-1. TRBV12-2 constitutes a pseudogene. The CDR3 consists of 17 residues. As DNA, the CDR3 is TGTGCAAGTCGCTTCAACCGGATTCGCCGAGGGCACACTGAAGCTTTCTTT. It is translated as CASRFNRIRRGHTEAFF.

V and J are TRBV2 and TRBJ2-1; D uncertain. Germline CDR1 and CDR2: SNHLY and FYNNEI. Trimming took off 6 bases at V and 0 bases at J, with 12 bases between the two ends. The CDR3 runs 15 residues. The CDR3 DNA reads as TGTGCCAGCAGGGAACGAGTGAGCTCCTACAATGAGCAGTTCTTC. Encoded protein: CASRERVSSYNEQFF.

This chain connects TRBV28 to TRBJ1-5, with D unclear. V was trimmed by 6 bases and J by 0 bases, leaving 9 bases between them. CDR3 length: 14 residues. From germline, CDR1 is MDHEN and CDR2 SYDVKM. CDR3 residues: CASRWSNSNQPQHF. In nucleotides, the CDR3 is TGTGCCAGCAGGTGGAGTAATAGCAATCAGCCCCAGCATTTT.

V gene TRBV7-9 combines with J gene TRBJ2-1; 12 nucleotides align to TRBD1. Germline V CDR1 and CDR2: SEHNR, FQNEAQ (reference sequence). The CDR3 length is 14 residues. J gave up 10 bases and V 7 bases, and 8 bases lay outside the gene matches. The DNA of the CDR3 is TGTGCCAGCATCCGGGACAGGGGGCCGTGCGAGCAGTTCTTC. The encoded protein is CASIRDRGPCEQFF.

This clone was observed once. The rearrangement links TRBV10-3 to TRBJ1-1; the match to TRBD1 covers 9 bases. Germline CDR1 is ENHRY and CDR2 is SYGVKD. CDR3 length: 13 residues. V lost 0 bases and J lost 10; bases outside the gene matches: 3. The CDR3 here is CAISESTGGLAFF. In nucleotides, the CDR3 is TGTGCCATCAGTGAGTCGACAGGGGGGCTAGCTTTCTTT.

V gene TRBV6-1 combines with J gene TRBJ2-3; 8 bases line up with TRBD2. Looked up from germline, CDR1 is MNHNS and CDR2 is SASEGT. CDR3 length: 16 amino acids. J lost 1 base, V lost 4 bases, and 7 bases had no gene match. The CDR3 loop reads CASSARAGGGTDTQYF. CDR3 bases: TGTGCCAGCAGTGCGAGGGCGGGGGGAGGCACAGATACGCAGTATTTT.

The chain recombines TRBV5-6 with TRBJ1-4, with D tentatively TRBD1 (6 bases). Trimming shortened V by 5 bases and J by 8 bases, and 13 bases separated the two germline ends. This CDR3 is built from 13 residues. From germline, CDR1 is SGHDT and CDR2 YYEEEE. As DNA, the CDR3 is TGTGCCAGCAGTCATTCAACAGGGGAAAAACTGTTTTTT. Protein product: CASSHSTGEKLFF.

This clone has a single count. The rearrangement links TRBV19 to TRBJ2-7; D possibly corresponds to TRBD1 (6 bases). Germline assignment: CDR1 LNHDA and CDR2 SQIVND (reference sequence). Trimming left V 2 bases short and J 4 bases short, with 15 bases between. The CDR3 has 15 amino acids. CDR3 residues: CASSISLGGLYEQYF. CDR3 bases: TGTGCCAGTAGTATATCACTAGGGGGTCTTTACGAGCAGTACTTC.

The gene calls are TRBV18 and TRBJ1-2; D uncertain. Germline CDR1 is KGHSH and CDR2 is LQKENI. Trimming took off 6 bases at V and 5 bases at J, with 16 bases between the two ends. This CDR3 has 14 residues. CDR3 protein: CASSPGREGYGYTF. The CDR3 DNA reads TGTGCCAGCTCTCCCGGGAGGGAAGGTTATGGCTACACCTTC.

The chain is built from TRBV19 and TRBJ1-5; D is possibly TRBD1 (6 bases). Germline V CDR1 and CDR2: LNHDA, SQIVND (reference sequence). The CDR3 has 16 residues. Trimming took 6 bases from V and 5 from J, leaving 20 bases between them. This CDR3 is CASRWSWGAGDQPQHF. For the CDR3, the DNA is TGTGCCAGTAGGTGGTCGTGGGGGGCGGGGGATCAGCCCCAGCATTTT.

The J gene is TRBJ2-3, the V gene TRBV30; D is possibly TRBD1 (5 bases). The germline V gene encodes CDR1 GTSNPN and CDR2 SVGIG (reference sequence). Trimming pared 2 bases from V and 6 bases from J, leaving 9 bases between. CDR3 length: 12 residues. The CDR3 loop is CAWSRGGDTQYF. The CDR3 DNA follows: TGTGCCTGGAGTAGGGGTGGTGATACGCAGTATTTT.